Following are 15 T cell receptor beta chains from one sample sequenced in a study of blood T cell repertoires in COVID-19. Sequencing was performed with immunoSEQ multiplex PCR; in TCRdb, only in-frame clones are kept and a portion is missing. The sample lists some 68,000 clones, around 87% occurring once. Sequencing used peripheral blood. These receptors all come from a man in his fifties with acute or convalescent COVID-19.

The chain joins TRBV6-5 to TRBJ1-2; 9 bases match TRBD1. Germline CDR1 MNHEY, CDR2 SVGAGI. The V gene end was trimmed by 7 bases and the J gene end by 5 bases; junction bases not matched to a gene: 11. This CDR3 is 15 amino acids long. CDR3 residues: CASISTGGRGYGYTF. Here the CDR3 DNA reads TGTGCCAGCATTAGTACAGGGGGCAGAGGGTATGGCTACACCTTC.

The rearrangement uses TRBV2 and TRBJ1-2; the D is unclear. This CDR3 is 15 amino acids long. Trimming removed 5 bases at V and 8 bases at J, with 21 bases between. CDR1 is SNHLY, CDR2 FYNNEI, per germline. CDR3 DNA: TGTGCCAGCAGTACTAATCCGGGATCCCTCTTGGGCTACACCTTC. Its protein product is CASSTNPGSLLGYTF.

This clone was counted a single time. The CDR3 loop is CAPRGVVAYEQYV. In DNA form, the CDR3 reads TGTGCTCCCCGGGGGGTTGTAGCCTACGAGCAGTACGTC. This chain links TRBV10-3 with TRBJ2-7; TRBD2 matches at 7 bases. The CDR3 loop spans 13 amino acids. Germline assignment: CDR1 ENHRY and CDR2 SYGVKD.

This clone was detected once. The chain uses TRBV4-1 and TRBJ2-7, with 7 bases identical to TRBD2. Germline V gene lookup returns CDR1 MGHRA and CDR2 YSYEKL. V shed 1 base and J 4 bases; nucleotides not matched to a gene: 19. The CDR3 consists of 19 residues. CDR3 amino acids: CASSQAVGDGPSGGYEQYF. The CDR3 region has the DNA TGCGCCAGCAGCCAAGCGGTGGGGGACGGGCCTAGCGGAGGGTACGAGCAGTACTTC.

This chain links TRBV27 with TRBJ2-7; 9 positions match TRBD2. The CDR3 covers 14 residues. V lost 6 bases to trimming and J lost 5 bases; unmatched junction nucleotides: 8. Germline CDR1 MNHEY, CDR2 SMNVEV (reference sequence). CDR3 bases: TGTGCCAGCAGGCTTAGCGGGAGTCCCCACGAGCAGTACTTC. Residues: CASRLSGSPHEQYF.

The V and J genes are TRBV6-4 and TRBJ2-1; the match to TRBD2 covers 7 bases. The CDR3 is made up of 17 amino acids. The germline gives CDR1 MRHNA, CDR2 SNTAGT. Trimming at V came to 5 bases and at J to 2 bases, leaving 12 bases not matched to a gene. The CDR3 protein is CASSKTGGGPPYNEQFF. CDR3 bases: TGTGCCAGCAGTAAGACCGGGGGAGGGCCGCCCTACAATGAGCAGTTCTTC.

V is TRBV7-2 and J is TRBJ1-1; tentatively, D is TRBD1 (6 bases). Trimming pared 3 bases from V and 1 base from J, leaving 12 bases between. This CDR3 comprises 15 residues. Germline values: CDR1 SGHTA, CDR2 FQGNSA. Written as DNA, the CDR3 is TGTGCCAGCAGCTTTCAGGGGCCGTCGAACACTGAAGCTTTCTTT. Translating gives CASSFQGPSNTEAFF. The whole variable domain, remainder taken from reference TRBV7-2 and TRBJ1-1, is GAGVSQSPSNKVTEKGKDVELRCDPISGHTALYWYRQSLGQGLEFLIYFQGNSAPDKSGLPSDRFSAERTGGSVSTLTIQRTQQEDSAVYLCASSFQGPSNTEAFFGQGTRLTVV.

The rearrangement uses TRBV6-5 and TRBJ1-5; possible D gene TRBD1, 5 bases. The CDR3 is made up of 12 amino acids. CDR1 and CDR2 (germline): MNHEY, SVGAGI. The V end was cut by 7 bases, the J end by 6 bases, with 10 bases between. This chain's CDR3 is CASTSGFQPQHF. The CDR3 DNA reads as TGTGCCAGCACCTCAGGGTTTCAGCCCCAGCATTTT.

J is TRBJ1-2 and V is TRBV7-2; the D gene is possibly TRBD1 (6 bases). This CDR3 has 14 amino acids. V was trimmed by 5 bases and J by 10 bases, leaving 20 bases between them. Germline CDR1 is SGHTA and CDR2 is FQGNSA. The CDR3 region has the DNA TGTGCCAGCAGCGAACAGGGTTCGAACGTAGACTACACCTTC. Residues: CASSEQGSNVDYTF.

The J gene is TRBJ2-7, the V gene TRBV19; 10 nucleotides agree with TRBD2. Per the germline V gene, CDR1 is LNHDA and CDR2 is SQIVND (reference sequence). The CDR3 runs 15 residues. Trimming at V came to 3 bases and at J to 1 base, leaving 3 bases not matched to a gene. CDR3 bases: TGTGCCAGTAGTATTGCTAGCGGGAGTTCCTACGAGCAGTACTTC. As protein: CASSIASGSSYEQYF.

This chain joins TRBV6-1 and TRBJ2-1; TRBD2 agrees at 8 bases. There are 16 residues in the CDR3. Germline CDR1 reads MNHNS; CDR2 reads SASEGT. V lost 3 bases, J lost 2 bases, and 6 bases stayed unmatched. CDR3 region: CASSEASGFPYNEQFF. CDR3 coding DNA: TGTGCCAGCAGTGAGGCTAGCGGGTTCCCCTACAATGAGCAGTTCTTC.

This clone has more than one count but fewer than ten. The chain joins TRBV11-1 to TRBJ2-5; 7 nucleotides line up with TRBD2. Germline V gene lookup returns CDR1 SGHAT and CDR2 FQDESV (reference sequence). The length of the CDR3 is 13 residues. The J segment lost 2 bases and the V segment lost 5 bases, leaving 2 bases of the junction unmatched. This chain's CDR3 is CASSMGLQETQYF. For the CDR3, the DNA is TGTGCCAGCAGCATGGGACTACAAGAGACCCAGTACTTC.

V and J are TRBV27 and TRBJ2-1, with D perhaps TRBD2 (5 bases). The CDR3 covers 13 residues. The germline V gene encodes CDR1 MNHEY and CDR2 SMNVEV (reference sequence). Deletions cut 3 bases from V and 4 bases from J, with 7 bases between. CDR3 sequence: CASSFGLYNEQFF. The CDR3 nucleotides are TGTGCCAGCAGTTTTGGACTTTACAATGAGCAGTTCTTC.

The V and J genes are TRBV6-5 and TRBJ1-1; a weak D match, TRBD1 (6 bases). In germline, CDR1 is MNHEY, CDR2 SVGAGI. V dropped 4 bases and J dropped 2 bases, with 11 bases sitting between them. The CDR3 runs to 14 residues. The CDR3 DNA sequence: TGTGCCAGCAGTTCGGACAGAATCAACACTGAAGCTTTCTTT. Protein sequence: CASSSDRINTEAFF.

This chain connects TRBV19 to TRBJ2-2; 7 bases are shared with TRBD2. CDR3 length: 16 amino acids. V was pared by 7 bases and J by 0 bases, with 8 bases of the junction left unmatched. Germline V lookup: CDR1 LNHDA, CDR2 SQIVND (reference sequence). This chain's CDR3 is CASIDVLAANTGELFF. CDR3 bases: TGTGCCAGTATCGATGTCCTAGCGGCGAACACCGGGGAGCTGTTTTTT.